These 8 T cell receptor beta chains share one sample of origin, sequenced in a study of T cells in women clearing cervical HPV infection. Libraries were prepared by immunoSEQ multiplex PCR; TCRdb keeps only in-frame clonotypes and omits some of them. In all, the sample yields roughly 35,000 clones. The sequencing sample was made of blood buffy coat. The receptor source for this set is a woman aged 18 to 75 with a cervical HPV16 infection that either progressed to CIN3+ or cleared (not recorded which).

In the case of this clone: The DNA ends 3 residues before the CDR3 does, and the rest of the CDR3 is filled in from the germline J gene. The rearrangement links TRBV7-2 to TRBJ1-1, with D possibly TRBD1 on 6 matching bases. Germline CDR1 and CDR2: SGHTA and FQGNSA. This CDR3 is 14 amino acids long. V was pared by 10 bases and J by 3 bases, with 18 bases between. The part of the CDR3 DNA that was read is TGTGCCATCAAAAATGACAGGCGGGACACTGAA. Translated, it gives CAIKNDRRDTE. The whole CDR3 sequence reads CAIKNDRRDTEAFF.

Remarks on this clone: The CDR3 end lies 3 residues beyond the end of the read and is filled in from the germline J gene. V is TRBV7-2 and J is TRBJ1-5, with D unclear. Trimming shortened V by 2 bases and J by 4 bases, and 6 bases separated the two germline ends. Germline V gene sequence: CDR1 SGHTA, CDR2 FQGNSA. This CDR3 is 13 amino acids long. CDR3 DNA, as far as it was read: TGTGCCAGCAGCTTAATGCAGAATCAGCCC. As protein: CASSLMQNQP. The whole CDR3 is CASSLMQNQPQHF. Based on the CDR3 plus reference TRBV7-2 and TRBJ1-5, the full variable domain is GAGVSQSPSNKVTEKGKDVELRCDPISGHTALYWYRQSLGQGLEFLIYFQGNSAPDKSGLPSDRFSAERTGGSVSTLTIQRTQQEDSAVYLCASSLMQNQPQHFGDGTRLSIL.

About this clone itself: Sequencing ends 3 residues short of the CDR3 end; the germline J gene provides the rest. This chain uses TRBV7-8 with TRBJ2-7; D is undetermined. The CDR3 runs to 15 residues. Germline V CDR1 and CDR2: SGHVS, FQNEAQ. Trimming removed 2 bases from V and 1 base from J, with 12 bases in between. CDR3 sequence: CASSLSPGGSYEQYF. The CDR3 DNA, read in part, is TGTGCCAGCAGCTTAAGCCCTGGCGGTTCCTACGAG.

The part of the CDR3 DNA that was read is TGTGCCTGGGAGACAGCGGGGGAGGGC. Translation: CAWETAGEG. The full CDR3 reads CAWETAGEGYTF. The V call is TRBV30, the J call TRBJ1-2; TRBD1 might be the D (5 bases). The sequenced fragment ends 3 residues before the CDR3 boundary, so the rest is inferred from the germline J gene. From germline, CDR1 is GTSNPN and CDR2 SVGIG (reference sequence). This CDR3 contains 12 residues.

Worth noting for this clone: The read ends 3 residues before the CDR3 terminus; that terminus is restored from the germline J gene. The chain has TRBV29-1 and TRBJ1-1; D gene uncertain. The V end was cut by 2 bases, the J end by 5 bases, with 9 bases between. Germline CDR1 is SQVTM and CDR2 is ANQGSEA. The CDR3 length is 12 residues. The CDR3 bases that were read are TGCAGCGTTGAAACCCAAGGGACTGAA. This codes for CSVETQGTE. The entire CDR3 sequence reads CSVETQGTEAFF.

The DNA read from the CDR3 is TGTGCCTGGAGGGCAGGGCCCTATAATTCACCC. This encodes CAWRAGPYNSP. The whole CDR3 region reads CAWRAGPYNSPLHF. The chain uses TRBV30 and TRBJ1-6; the D gene is possibly TRBD1 (5 bases). With the read ending 3 residues before the CDR3 end, the germline J gene is used to fill in that end. Germline V CDR1 and CDR2: GTSNPN, SVGIG (reference sequence). V lost 3 bases and J lost 2, with 8 bases in between. This CDR3 region has 14 residues.

In regard to this clone: Read sequence stops 3 residues before the CDR3 end, and the germline J gene provides the missing end. The chain links TRBV7-2 to TRBJ1-1, with TRBD1 as a possible D gene (6 bases). Trimming took 3 bases from V and 6 from J, leaving 11 bases between them. CDR3 length: 13 residues. From germline, CDR1 is SGHTA and CDR2 FQGNSA. The CDR3 loop reads CASSFRGAAEAFF. CDR3 bases read: TGTGCCAGCAGCTTCAGGGGAGCAGCTGAA.

About this clone itself: The CDR3 end is not reached by the read, which stops 3 residues before it; the germline J gene fills it in. This rearrangement joins TRBV20-1 to TRBJ2-3, with 9 bases aligning to TRBD1. The CDR3 is 16 amino acids. J lost 0 bases, V lost 5 bases, and 9 bases had no gene match. Germline lookup yields CDR1 DFQATT and CDR2 SNEGSKA (reference sequence). CDR3 amino acids: CSASDRGTGSTDTQYF. CDR3 DNA (partial): TGCAGTGCTTCAGACCGGGGGACAGGGAGCACAGATACG.